Here is one TCR beta chain with its context. What it binds is unknown. This entry is derived from a study of T cell responses to AZD1222 COVID-19 vaccine. Findings and limits, study-wide: The donors showed a predominance of white British ancestry and of females, with possible underestimation of clonal diversity.

V was cut by 6 bases and J by 6 bases, with 15 bases left in between. Looked up from germline, CDR1 is MDHEN and CDR2 is SYDVKM. There are 13 residues in the CDR3. Some clones are missing from TCRdb's copy, which holds only in-frame ones; the method was immunoSEQ multiplex PCR. The sample has 30,000 to 50,000 clones; 88% are singletons. This clonotype originated in an adult who received the MenACWY meningococcal vaccine as a control. The chain couples TRBV28 to TRBJ2-7; D ambiguous. Here the sequenced sample was peripheral blood, taken 28 days after the second dose of the MenACWY control vaccine. The chain's CDR3 is CASRVRSSSEQYF. The CDR3 DNA reads TGTGCCAGCAGGGTCCGGTCGAGTAGCGAGCAGTACTTC.